What follows are 9 T cell receptor beta chains derived from one specimen sequenced in a study of T cell responses to AZD1222 COVID-19 vaccine. The repertoire was sequenced with immunoSEQ multiplex PCR; TCRdb's copy has only in-frame clones and lacks some. The table shows some 60,000 clones, with about 79% occurring only once. The source was peripheral blood, collected on day 0 of AZD1222 vaccination. The receptors stem from an adult in good health.

The genes are TRBV4-3 and TRBJ1-2; TRBD1 might be the D (6 bases). The V and J ends lost 0 bases and 4 bases respectively, with 12 bases between them. Germline assignment: CDR1 LGHNA and CDR2 YSLEER. This CDR3 is built from 15 residues. DNA of the CDR3: TGCGCCAGCAGCCAAGATTACGGGGGCCCCTATGGCTACACCTTC. Amino acids: CASSQDYGGPYGYTF.

The chain carries TRBV27 and TRBJ2-7, with 7 bases that match TRBD1. V gave up 6 bases and J gave up 6 bases; unmatched junction bases: 2. This CDR3 contains 11 residues. Germline V CDR1 and CDR2: MNHEY, SMNVEV (reference sequence). CDR3 DNA: TGTGCCAGCAGAGACAGGGTCGAGCAGTACTTC. Residues: CASRDRVEQYF.

This chain uses TRBV12-5 with TRBJ2-1; TRBD2 matches at 8 bases. V lost 3 bases to trimming and J lost 8 bases; unmatched junction nucleotides: 12. CDR3 length equals 16 residues. Germline V gene lookup returns CDR1 LGHNT and CDR2 FRNRAP. CDR3 DNA: TGTGCTAGTGGTTTCCTCTTCGCCGGGAGGGGCGATGAGCAGTTCTTC. Amino acids: CASGFLFAGRGDEQFF.

The rearrangement joins TRBV7-9 to TRBJ2-1; 12 nucleotides align to TRBD2. CDR1 is SEHNR, CDR2 FQNEAQ, per germline (reference sequence). With 5 bases clipped from V and 7 bases from J, the junction kept 3 bases outside the gene matches. The CDR3 runs 14 residues. The CDR3 coding sequence is TGTGCCAGCAGCCCCGGGACTAGCGGGAATGAGCAGTTCTTC. Its translation: CASSPGTSGNEQFF.

This chain connects TRBV28 to TRBJ2-7; the D gene is possibly TRBD2 (5 bases). CDR3 length: 13 residues. Germline CDR1 and CDR2: MDHEN and SYDVKM. Trimming left V 5 bases short and J 3 bases short, with 11 bases between. CDR3 sequence reads: CASSPGLIYEQYF. CDR3 sequence (DNA): TGTGCCAGCAGTCCCGGACTGATCTACGAGCAGTACTTC.

The chain recombines TRBV28 with TRBJ2-4; D is perhaps TRBD2 (7 bases). Trimming stripped 4 bases from V and 7 bases from J, with 14 bases between. Germline lookup yields CDR1 MDHEN and CDR2 SYDVKM. There are 14 residues in the CDR3. DNA for the CDR3: TGTGCCAGCAGTTCCCAAGGGGGGGGGAACATTCAGTACTTC. Amino acid sequence: CASSSQGGGNIQYF.

V gene TRBV29-1 combines with J gene TRBJ1-2; 9 nucleotides agree with TRBD1. V lost 6 bases to trimming and J lost 8 bases; unmatched junction nucleotides: 7. Germline CDR1 is SQVTM and CDR2 is ANQGSEA. The CDR3 covers 12 residues. The CDR3 DNA follows: TGCAGCGTGGGACAGGGACTCTACGGCTACACCTTC. It encodes CSVGQGLYGYTF.

V is TRBV3-1 (or the pseudogene TRBV3-2) and J is TRBJ1-4; D gene uncertain. V was pared by 0 bases and J by 10 bases, with 12 bases between. CDR1 is LGHDT, CDR2 YNNKEL, per germline (reference sequence). CDR3 size: 14 residues. CDR3 coding DNA: TGTGCCAGCAGCCAAGAAGCCAAAAACGCAAAACTGTTTTTT. It yields the protein CASSQEAKNAKLFF.

The genes are TRBV7-2 and TRBJ2-2; 8 nucleotides align to TRBD1. CDR1 is SGHTA and CDR2 is FQGNSA in the germline V gene. Trimming removed 3 bases from V and 6 bases from J; junction bases left unmatched: 9. This CDR3 region has 16 residues. The CDR3 is CASSLQGAFLAGELFF. The CDR3 region has the DNA TGTGCCAGCAGCTTGCAGGGGGCCTTTTTGGCCGGGGAGCTGTTTTTT. Drawing the rest from reference TRBV7-2 and TRBJ2-2, the complete variable domain is GAGVSQSPSNKVTEKGKDVELRCDPISGHTALYWYRQSLGQGLEFLIYFQGNSAPDKSGLPSDRFSAERTGGSVSTLTIQRTQQEDSAVYLCASSLQGAFLAGELFFGEGSRLTVL.